This record looks at one TCR beta chain sequence and its context. Its cognate antigen is unknown. The sample is drawn from a study of Tregs in tolerant kidney transplant recipients. Study conclusions and caveats: Few patients were studied, so findings need validation in larger groups. Activated donor B cell expansion appeared to reveal the most relevant donor-specific TCRbeta repertoire.

Looked up from germline, CDR1 is MGHDK and CDR2 is SYGVNS. Trimming cost V 4 bases and J 4 bases; bases outside gene matches: 3. This CDR3 contains 13 residues. Repertoires were generated with immunoSEQ multiplex PCR, while TCRdb's copy carries only in-frame clones and drops some. The table records roughly 250,000 clones, about 86% of them present only once. The sequence derives from a human donor in good health. The chain is built from TRBV25-1 and TRBJ1-2; 7 nucleotides line up with TRBD1. The sample taken for sequencing was CD4+ T cells from blood. Here the CDR3 DNA reads TGTGCCAGCAGTGTGGGACAGCTCTATGGCTACACCTTC. It translates to CASSVGQLYGYTF.